The T cell receptor beta chain under discussion was sequenced for a study of cytomegalovirus exposure and HLA in healthy donors. The PCR used 60 Vbeta and 13 Jbeta primers. Profiled with immunoSEQ multiplex PCR; TCRdb holds only in-frame clones, not every one. The data show 100,000 to 120,000 clones, around 77% seen once. The CDR3 runs 13 residues. CDR1 is MNHNS, CDR2 SASEGT, per germline. The V end lost 6 bases, the J end lost 4 bases, and 12 bases lay between the germline ends. Details on this clone: Its antigen is not identified.

Study-wide findings and caveats: A later analysis found most CMV-associated TCR beta chains apparently HLA-restricted.

In nominal health when sampled, donors likely had unrecorded immune exposures nonetheless. The source of this sequence is a woman younger than 45 in good health and CMV-seropositive. V gene TRBV6-1 combines with J gene TRBJ1-2; tentative D call: TRBD1 (6 bases). Material: PBMCs. CDR3 bases: TGTGCCAGCAGCCCAGGGGTTTCCTATGGCTACACCTTC. This codes for CASSPGVSYGYTF.